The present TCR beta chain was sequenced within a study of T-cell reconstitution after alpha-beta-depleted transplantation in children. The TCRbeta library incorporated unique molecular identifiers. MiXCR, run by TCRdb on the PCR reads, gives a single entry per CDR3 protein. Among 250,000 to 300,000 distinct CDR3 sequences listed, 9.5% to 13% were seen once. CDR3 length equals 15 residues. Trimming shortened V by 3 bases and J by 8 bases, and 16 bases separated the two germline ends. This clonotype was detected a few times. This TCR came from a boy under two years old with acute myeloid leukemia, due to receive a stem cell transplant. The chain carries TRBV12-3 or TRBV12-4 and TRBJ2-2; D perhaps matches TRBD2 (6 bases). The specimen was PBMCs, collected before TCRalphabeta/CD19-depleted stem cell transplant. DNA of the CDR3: TGTGCCAGCAGTTTGGCAGGGCGGGATGTAGGGGAGCTGTTTTTT. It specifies CASSLAGRDVGELFF.